Sequencing of this T cell receptor beta chain was carried out in a study of OX40 agonist ivuxolimab in advanced cancers. Study-level background: Intravenous ivuxolimab was administered to patients every 2 weeks at 0.01 to 10 mg/kg.

Germline V gene data show CDR1 as SQVTM and CDR2 as ANQGSEA. With 0 bases clipped from V and 7 bases from J, the junction kept 2 bases outside the gene matches. The CDR3 contains 15 residues. Repertoires were generated with immunoSEQ multiplex PCR, while TCRdb's copy carries only in-frame clones and drops some. The top ten clones hold under 3.5% of a sample with approximately 41,000 clones, approximately 80% of them seen once. This TCR was recovered from an adult with an advanced solid tumor such as melanoma, head and neck, liver or kidney cancer. The sample consisted of CD4+ or CD8+ T cells sorted from blood, taken in a trial of the OX40 agonist ivuxolimab. The V call is TRBV29-1, the J call TRBJ2-1; 14 bases are shared with TRBD2. The CDR3 coding sequence is TGCAGCGTTGAAGATGGGACTAGCGGGAGTAATGAGCAGTTCTTC. Encoded protein: CSVEDGTSGSNEQFF.